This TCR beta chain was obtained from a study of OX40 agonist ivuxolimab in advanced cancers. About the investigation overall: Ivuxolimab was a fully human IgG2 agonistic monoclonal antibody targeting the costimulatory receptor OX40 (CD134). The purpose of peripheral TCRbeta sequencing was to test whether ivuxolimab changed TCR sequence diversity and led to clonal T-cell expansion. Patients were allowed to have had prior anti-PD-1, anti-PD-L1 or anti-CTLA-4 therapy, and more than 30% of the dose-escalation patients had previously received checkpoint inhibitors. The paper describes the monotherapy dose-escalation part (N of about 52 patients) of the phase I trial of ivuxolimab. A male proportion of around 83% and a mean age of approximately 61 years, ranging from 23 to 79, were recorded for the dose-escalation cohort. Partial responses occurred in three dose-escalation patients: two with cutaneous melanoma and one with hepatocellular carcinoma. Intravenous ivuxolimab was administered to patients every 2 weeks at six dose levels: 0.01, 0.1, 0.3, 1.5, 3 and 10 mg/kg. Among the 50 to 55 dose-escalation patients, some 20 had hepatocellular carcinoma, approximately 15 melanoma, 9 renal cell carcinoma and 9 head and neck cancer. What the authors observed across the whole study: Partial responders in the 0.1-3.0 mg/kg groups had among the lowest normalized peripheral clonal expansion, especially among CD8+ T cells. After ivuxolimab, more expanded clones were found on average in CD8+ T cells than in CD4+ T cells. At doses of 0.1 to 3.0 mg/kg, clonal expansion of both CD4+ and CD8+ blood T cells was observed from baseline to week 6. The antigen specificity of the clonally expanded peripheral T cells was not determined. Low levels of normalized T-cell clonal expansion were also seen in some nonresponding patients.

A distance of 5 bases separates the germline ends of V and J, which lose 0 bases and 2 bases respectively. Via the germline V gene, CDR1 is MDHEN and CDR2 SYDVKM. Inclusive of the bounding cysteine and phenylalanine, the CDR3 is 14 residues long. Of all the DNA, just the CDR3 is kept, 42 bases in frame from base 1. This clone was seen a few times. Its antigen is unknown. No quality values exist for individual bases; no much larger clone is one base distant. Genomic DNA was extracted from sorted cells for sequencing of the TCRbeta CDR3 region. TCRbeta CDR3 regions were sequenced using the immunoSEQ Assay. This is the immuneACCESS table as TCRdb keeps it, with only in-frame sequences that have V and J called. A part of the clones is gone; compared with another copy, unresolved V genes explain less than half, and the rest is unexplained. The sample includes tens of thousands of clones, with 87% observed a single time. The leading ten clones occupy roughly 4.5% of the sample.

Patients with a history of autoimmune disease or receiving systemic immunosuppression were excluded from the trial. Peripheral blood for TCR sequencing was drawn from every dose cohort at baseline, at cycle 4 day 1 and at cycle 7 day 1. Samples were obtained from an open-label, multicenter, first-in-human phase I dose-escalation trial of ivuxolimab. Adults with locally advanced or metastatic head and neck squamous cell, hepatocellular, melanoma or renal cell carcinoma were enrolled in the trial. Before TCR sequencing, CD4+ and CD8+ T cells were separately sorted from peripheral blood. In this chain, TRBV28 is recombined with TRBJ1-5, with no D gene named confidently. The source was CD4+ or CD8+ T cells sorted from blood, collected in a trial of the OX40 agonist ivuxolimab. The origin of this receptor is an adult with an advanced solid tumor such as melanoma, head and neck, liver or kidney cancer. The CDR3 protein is CASSLWGGNQPQHF. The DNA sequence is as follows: TGTGCCAGCAGTTTATGGGGTGGCAATCAGCCCCAGCATTTT.